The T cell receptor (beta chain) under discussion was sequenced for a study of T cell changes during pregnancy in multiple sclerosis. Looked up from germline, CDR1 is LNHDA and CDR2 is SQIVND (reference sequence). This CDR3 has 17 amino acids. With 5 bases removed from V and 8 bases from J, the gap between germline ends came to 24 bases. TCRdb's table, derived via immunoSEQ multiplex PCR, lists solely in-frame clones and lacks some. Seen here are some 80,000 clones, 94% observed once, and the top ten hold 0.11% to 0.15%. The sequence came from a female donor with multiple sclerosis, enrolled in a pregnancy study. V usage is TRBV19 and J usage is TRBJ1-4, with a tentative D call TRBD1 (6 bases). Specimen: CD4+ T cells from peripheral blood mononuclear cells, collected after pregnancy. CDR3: CASSSPRGAGAWEKLFF. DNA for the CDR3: TGTGCCAGTAGTTCCCCCCGGGGGGCCGGGGCGTGGGAAAAACTGTTTTTT. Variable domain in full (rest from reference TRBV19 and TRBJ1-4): DGGITQSPKYLFRKEGQNVTLSCEQNLNHDAMYWYRQDPGQGLRLIYYSQIVNDFQKGDIAEGYSVSREKKESFPLTVTSAQKNPTAFYLCASSSPRGAGAWEKLFFGSGTQLSVL.